The sequence of this T cell receptor beta chain was determined in a study of cytomegalovirus exposure and HLA in healthy donors. Study-wide results and caveats: Across HLA loci, a later analysis found differing TCR association rates, with DRB1 most and HLA-C fewest. Association of a missense DCLRE1C variant with TCR beta V- and J-gene trimming was reported in a later analysis.

Primers for the PCR totalled 60 Vbeta and 13 Jbeta. Methods used by the authors: Among the unique TCR beta chains that a later analysis counted, around 72 million in all, roughly 10 million were shared. Method: immunoSEQ multiplex PCR; TCRdb's copy keeps in-frame clones and lacks some. From that table come the V and J calls and clone size; the DNA was used to work out D and trimming. The table includes 85,000 to 130,000 clones, roughly 82% detected once. As concerns this clone: Its antigen is still unknown.

Although they were nominally healthy when sampled, donors likely had unrecorded immune exposures. The receptor was derived from a male donor in good health and CMV-seropositive. The sequenced material came from PBMCs.

CDR3 residues: CASSYPEGTFYEQYF. The DNA of the CDR3 is TGTGCCAGCAGTTACCCCGAGGGAACCTTCTACGAGCAGTACTTC. The rearrangement links TRBV6-5 to TRBJ2-7; D is perhaps TRBD2 (5 bases). The V gene's germline CDR1 is MNHEY and CDR2 SVGAGI. This CDR3 comprises 15 residues. V was trimmed by 2 bases and J by 3 bases, leaving 14 bases between them.